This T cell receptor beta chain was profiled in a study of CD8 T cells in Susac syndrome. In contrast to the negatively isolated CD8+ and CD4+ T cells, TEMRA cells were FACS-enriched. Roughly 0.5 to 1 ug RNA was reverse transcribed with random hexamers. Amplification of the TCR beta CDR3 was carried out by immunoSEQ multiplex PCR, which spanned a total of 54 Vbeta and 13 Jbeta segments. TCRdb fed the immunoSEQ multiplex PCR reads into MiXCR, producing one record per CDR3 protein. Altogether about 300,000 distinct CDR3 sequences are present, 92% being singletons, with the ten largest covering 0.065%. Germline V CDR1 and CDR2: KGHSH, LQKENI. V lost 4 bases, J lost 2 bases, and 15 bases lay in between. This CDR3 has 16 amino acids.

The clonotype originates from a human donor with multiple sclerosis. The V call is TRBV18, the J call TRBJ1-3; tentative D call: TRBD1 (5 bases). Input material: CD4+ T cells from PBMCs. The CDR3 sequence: CASSLWDGGPGNTIYF. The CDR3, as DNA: TGTGCCAGCTCACTGTGGGACGGGGGACCTGGAAACACCATATATTTT.